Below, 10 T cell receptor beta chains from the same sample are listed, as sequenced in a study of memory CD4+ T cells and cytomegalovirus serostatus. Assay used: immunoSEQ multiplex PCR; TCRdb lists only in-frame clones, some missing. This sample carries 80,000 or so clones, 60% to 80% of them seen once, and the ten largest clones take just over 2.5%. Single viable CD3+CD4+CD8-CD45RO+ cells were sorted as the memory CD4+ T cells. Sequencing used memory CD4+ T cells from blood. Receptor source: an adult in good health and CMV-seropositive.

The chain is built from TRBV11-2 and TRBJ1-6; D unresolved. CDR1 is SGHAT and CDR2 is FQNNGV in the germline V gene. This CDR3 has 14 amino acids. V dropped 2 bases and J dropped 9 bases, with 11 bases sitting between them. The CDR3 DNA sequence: TGTGCCAGCAGCTTACCCCTTGAGGGTTCACCCCTCCACTTT. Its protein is CASSLPLEGSPLHF.

The CDR3, as DNA: TGTGCCATCGCCCCGGTCGGGGGCCGGGGAGATACGCAGTATTTT. This encodes CAIAPVGGRGDTQYF. V and J are TRBV10-3 and TRBJ2-3; D assignment may be TRBD1 or TRBD2 (6 bases each). This CDR3 has 15 residues. The V gene's germline CDR1 is ENHRY and CDR2 SYGVKD. V lost 8 bases to trimming and J lost 5 bases, with 20 bases between them.

Here the CDR3 DNA reads TGCAGCGCACAGGGTGGGCATAATACGCAGTATTTT. This translates into CSAQGGHNTQYF. The chain is built from TRBV29-1 and TRBJ2-3; tentatively, D is TRBD1 (6 bases). Germline values: CDR1 SQVTM, CDR2 ANQGSEA. The CDR3 totals 12 residues. V was cut by 7 bases and J by 7 bases, with 15 bases left in between.

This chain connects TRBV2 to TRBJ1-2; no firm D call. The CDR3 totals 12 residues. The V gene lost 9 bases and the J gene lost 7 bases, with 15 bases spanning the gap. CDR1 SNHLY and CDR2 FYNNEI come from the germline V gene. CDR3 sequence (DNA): TGTGCCAGTCGCGACCTAGAAGGTGGCTACACCTTC. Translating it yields CASRDLEGGYTF. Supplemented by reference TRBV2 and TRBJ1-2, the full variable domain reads EPEVTQTPSHQVTQMGQEVILRCVPISNHLYFYWYRQILGQKVEFLVSFYNNEISEKSEIFDDQFSVERPDGSNFTLKIRSTKLEDSAMYFCASRDLEGGYTFGSGTRLTVV.

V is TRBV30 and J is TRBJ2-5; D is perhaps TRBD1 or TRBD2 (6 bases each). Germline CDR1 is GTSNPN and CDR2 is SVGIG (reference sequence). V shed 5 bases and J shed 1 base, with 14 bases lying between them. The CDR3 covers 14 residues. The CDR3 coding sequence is TGTGCCTGGGACAGCCGGGGGCCCCAAGAGACCCAGTACTTC. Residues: CAWDSRGPQETQYF.

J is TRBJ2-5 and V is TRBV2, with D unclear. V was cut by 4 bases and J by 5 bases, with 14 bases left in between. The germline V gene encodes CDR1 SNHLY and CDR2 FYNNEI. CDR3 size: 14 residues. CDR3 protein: CASSASGAAETQYF. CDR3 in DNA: TGTGCCAGCAGTGCCTCAGGAGCTGCTGAGACCCAGTACTTC.

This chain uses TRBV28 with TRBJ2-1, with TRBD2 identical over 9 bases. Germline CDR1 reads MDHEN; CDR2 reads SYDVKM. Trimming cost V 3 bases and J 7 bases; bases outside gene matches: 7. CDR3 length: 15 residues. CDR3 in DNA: TGTGCCAGCAGTTTTAGCGGGGGTTCTTTTAATGAGCAGTTCTTC. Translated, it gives CASSFSGGSFNEQFF.

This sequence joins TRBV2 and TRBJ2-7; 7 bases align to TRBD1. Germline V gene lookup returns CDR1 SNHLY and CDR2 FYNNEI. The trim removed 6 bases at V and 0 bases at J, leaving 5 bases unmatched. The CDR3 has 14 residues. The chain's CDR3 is CASSGTESSYEQYV. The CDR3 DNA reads TGTGCCAGCAGCGGGACAGAGAGCTCCTACGAGCAGTACGTC.

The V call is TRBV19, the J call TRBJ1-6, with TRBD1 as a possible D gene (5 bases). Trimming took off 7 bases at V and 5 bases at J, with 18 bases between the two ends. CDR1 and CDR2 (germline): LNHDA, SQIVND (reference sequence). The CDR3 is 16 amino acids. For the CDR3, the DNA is TGTGCCAGTACCGCCGACAGCCGCCCTGATAATTCACCCCTCCACTTT. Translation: CASTADSRPDNSPLHF.

In DNA form, the CDR3 reads TGCGCCAGCAGCCCGACTCAGCCCACTAATTCACCCCTCCACTTT. The encoded protein is CASSPTQPTNSPLHF. This chain joins TRBV5-1 and TRBJ1-6; D unresolved. The CDR3 is made up of 15 amino acids. Germline V gives CDR1 SGHRS, CDR2 YFSETQ. Trimming left V 4 bases short and J 6 bases short, with 14 bases between.